Sequencing of this TCR beta chain was carried out in a study of CD8 T cells in Susac syndrome. Sequencing of TCR beta was carried out in blood CD8+ and CD4+ T cells. The multiple sclerosis controls comprised treatment-naive patients whose relapsing-remitting disease was stable or active. When the RNA was reverse transcribed, random hexamers were used with an input of about 0.5 to 1 ug. An immunoSEQ multiplex PCR amplified TCR beta CDR3 over 54 Vbeta and 13 Jbeta. MiXCR, applied by TCRdb to the immunoSEQ multiplex PCR reads, yields one record per CDR3 protein. The table records just over 300,000 distinct CDR3 sequences, around 92% of them present only once. This clonotype was counted once. The specimen sequenced was CD4+ T cells from PBMCs. The source of this sequence is a human donor with multiple sclerosis.

Written as DNA, the CDR3 is TGTGCCAGCAGCTTCTCGACCCCCGAGACCGGGGAGCTGTTTTTT. It codes for CASSFSTPETGELFF. V usage is TRBV7-3 and J usage is TRBJ2-2; the D is unclear. The CDR3 extends over 15 amino acids. Germline V CDR1 and CDR2: SGHTA, FQGTGA. The ends were cut back, 3 bases at V and 5 bases at J, with 13 bases in the middle. The full variable domain, its missing parts supplied by reference TRBV7-3 and TRBJ2-2, is GAGVSQTPSNKVTEKGKYVELRCDPISGHTALYWYRQSLGQGPEFLIYFQGTGAADDSGLPNDRFFAVRPEGSVSTLKIQRTERGDSAVYLCASSFSTPETGELFFGEGSRLTVL.